This paragraph covers one T cell receptor beta chain sequence. This sample is part of a study of blood T cell repertoires in COVID-19. Across the study: The United States, Italy and Spain were the sources of the acute and convalescent COVID-19 samples.

V dropped 6 bases and J dropped 0 bases, with 6 bases sitting between them. This CDR3 has 13 amino acids. CDR1 and CDR2 from the germline V gene are SGHTA and FQGNSA. Seattle's enrolled individuals joined amid active infection and were then monitored longitudinally. The table came from immunoSEQ multiplex PCR; TCRdb's copy has only in-frame clones and leaves some out. In the table there are roughly 200,000 clones, around nine tenths of which are singletons. The receptor was isolated from a man in his forties or fifties with COVID-19, enrolled during active disease. This chain connects TRBV7-2 to TRBJ2-1; unclear D gene. The sequenced sample consisted of peripheral blood. The CDR3 protein is CASSDSSYNEQFF. The CDR3 DNA reads as TGTGCCAGCAGTGATAGCTCCTACAATGAGCAGTTCTTC.